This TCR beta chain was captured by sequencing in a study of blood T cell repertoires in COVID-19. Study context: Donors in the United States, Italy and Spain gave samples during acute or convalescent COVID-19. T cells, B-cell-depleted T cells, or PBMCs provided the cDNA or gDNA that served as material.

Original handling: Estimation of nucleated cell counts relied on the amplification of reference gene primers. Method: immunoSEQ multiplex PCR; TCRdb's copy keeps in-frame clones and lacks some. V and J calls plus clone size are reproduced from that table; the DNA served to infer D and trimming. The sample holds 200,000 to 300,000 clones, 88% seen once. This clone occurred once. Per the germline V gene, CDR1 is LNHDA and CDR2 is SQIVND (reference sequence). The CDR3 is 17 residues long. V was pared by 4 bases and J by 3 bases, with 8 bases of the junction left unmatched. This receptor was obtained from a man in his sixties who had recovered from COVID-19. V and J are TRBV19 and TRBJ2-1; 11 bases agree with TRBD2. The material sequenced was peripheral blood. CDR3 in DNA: TGTGCCAGTAGTACTCCACTAGCGGGGGCCTTCTACAATGAGCAGTTCTTC. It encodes CASSTPLAGAFYNEQFF.